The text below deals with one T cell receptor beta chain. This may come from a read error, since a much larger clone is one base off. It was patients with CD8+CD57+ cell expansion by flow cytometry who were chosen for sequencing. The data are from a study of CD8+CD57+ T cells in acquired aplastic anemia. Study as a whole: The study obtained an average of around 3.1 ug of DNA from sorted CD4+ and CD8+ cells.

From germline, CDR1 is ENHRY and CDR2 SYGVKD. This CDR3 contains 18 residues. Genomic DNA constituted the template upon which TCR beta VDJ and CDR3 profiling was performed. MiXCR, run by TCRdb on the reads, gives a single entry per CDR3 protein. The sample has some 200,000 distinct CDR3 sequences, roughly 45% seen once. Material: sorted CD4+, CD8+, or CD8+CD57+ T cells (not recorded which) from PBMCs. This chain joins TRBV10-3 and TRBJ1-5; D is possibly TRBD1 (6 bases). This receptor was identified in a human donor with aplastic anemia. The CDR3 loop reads CASSYHEGTKYSNQPQHF. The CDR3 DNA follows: TGTGCCAGCAGTTACCACGAAGGGACAAAGTATAGCAATCAGCCCCAGCATTTT.